The 23 T cell receptor beta chains below all came from one sample that was sequenced in a study of response to subunit inactivated influenza vaccine. MiXCR, run by TCRdb on the RT-PCR reads, gives a single entry per CDR3 protein. The table has about 620,000 distinct CDR3 sequences, roughly 10% seen once. A further study also used this sample, focusing on T cells expressing NK-cell markers. From that report: Researchers built TCR beta cDNA using 5'RACE template switching with UMIs.

Material: PBMCs from blood, obtained on the day of vaccination. Source of these receptors: a man aged 50-60 years who received an inactivated influenza vaccine.

The chain joins TRBV9 to TRBJ1-5; unclear D gene. CDR1 is SGDLS and CDR2 is YYNGEE in the germline V gene. V lost 3 bases and J 3 bases, leaving 16 bases between the germline ends. This CDR3 comprises 16 residues. CDR3 sequence: CASSADRRDFNQPQHF. Written as DNA, the CDR3 is TGTGCCAGCAGCGCCGATCGGAGGGATTTCAATCAGCCCCAGCATTTT.

The V and J genes are TRBV7-2 and TRBJ1-6, with D maybe TRBD1 (6 bases). V was shortened by 4 bases and J by 11 bases, with 15 bases between the two germline ends. The CDR3 covers 14 residues. Germline V gives CDR1 SGHTA, CDR2 FQGNSA. CDR3 region: CASSSGAVSAPLHF. The DNA of the CDR3 is TGTGCCAGCAGCTCAGGGGCAGTGTCGGCACCCCTCCACTTT.

This clonotype was counted many times. The chain uses TRBV10-3 and TRBJ2-1; no firm D call. The V gene lost 2 bases and the J gene lost 6 bases, with 11 bases spanning the gap. Germline loops: CDR1 ENHRY, CDR2 SYGVKD. The CDR3 is 14 amino acids. The CDR3 loop reads CAISEGSLSNEQFF. In DNA, the CDR3 is TGTGCCATCAGTGAGGGGTCACTTAGCAATGAGCAGTTCTTC.

The chain is built from TRBV7-9 and TRBJ2-1, with 10 bases lining up with TRBD2. Per germline, CDR1 SEHNR and CDR2 FQNEAQ (reference sequence). V shed 6 bases and J 8 bases; nucleotides not matched to a gene: 10. The CDR3 sequence is 15 residues long. CDR3 nucleotides: TGTGCCAGCAGTTCCCCCGGACTAGCGGTCCATGAGCAGTTCTTC. This translates into CASSSPGLAVHEQFF.

A few counts support this clonotype. The chain couples TRBV20-1 to TRBJ2-3, with D possibly being TRBD2 (5 bases). The germline CDR1 and CDR2 sequences are DFQATT and SNEGSKA (reference sequence). The V gene lost 5 bases and the J gene lost 5 bases, with 11 bases spanning the gap. The CDR3 contains 12 residues. The CDR3 bases are TGCAGTGCTGGAGGACGGGTAGATACGCAGTATTTT. This encodes CSAGGRVDTQYF.

This clonotype was recorded at least ten times. V gene TRBV9 combines with J gene TRBJ1-3; D gene ambiguous. CDR1 SGDLS and CDR2 YYNGEE come from the germline V gene. Deletions cut 0 bases from V and 0 bases from J, with 1 base between. The CDR3 loop spans 13 amino acids. In DNA, the CDR3 is TGTGCCAGCAGCGTAGACTCTGGAAACACCATATATTTT. Translation: CASSVDSGNTIYF.

J is TRBJ2-2 and V is TRBV18, with a weak D call TRBD2 (6 bases). Germline CDR1 KGHSH, CDR2 LQKENI. The V gene lost 3 bases and the J gene lost 3 bases, with 17 bases spanning the gap. CDR3 size: 17 residues. The CDR3 DNA reads as TGTGCCAGCTCACCGGAGGGACCCCTGCTCGACACCGGGGAGCTGTTTTTT. Translating it yields CASSPEGPLLDTGELFF.

This clonotype came up a few times. This chain uses TRBV28 with TRBJ2-7, with 9 bases matching TRBD2. Looked up from germline, CDR1 is MDHEN and CDR2 is SYDVKM. The junction had 19 bases not matched to a gene; V was cut back by 6 bases and J by 1 base. The CDR3 length is 19 residues. CDR3 protein: CASSSQGSAGGSRSYEQYF. The CDR3 DNA follows: TGTGCCAGCAGCTCCCAGGGGTCAGCGGGAGGCTCTAGGTCCTACGAGCAGTACTTC.

The genes are TRBV7-9 and TRBJ2-5, with D maybe TRBD2 (6 bases). The CDR3 is made up of 15 amino acids. Germline loops: CDR1 SEHNR, CDR2 FQNEAQ (reference sequence). V was trimmed by 5 bases and J by 4 bases, leaving 17 bases between them. The DNA of the CDR3 is TGTGCCAGCAGCCTGCGGGACTCACTCACAGAGACCCAGTACTTC. This encodes CASSLRDSLTETQYF.

The chain joins TRBV12-3 or TRBV12-4 to TRBJ1-2, with 8 positions matching TRBD1. V lost 4 bases to trimming and J lost 8 bases; unmatched junction nucleotides: 9. CDR3 size: 14 residues. CDR3 DNA sequence: TGTGCCAGCAGTTCCCTGACAGGGGTACGGGGCTACACCTTC. Translation gives CASSSLTGVRGYTF.

This clonotype appeared a few times. The chain joins TRBV7-8 to TRBJ1-1; D is unclear. The V end lost 0 bases, the J end lost 1 base, and 6 bases lay between the germline ends. Germline CDR1 reads SGHVS; CDR2 reads FQNEAQ. This CDR3 is 14 amino acids long. CDR3 region: CASSLAYRNTEAFF. The CDR3 DNA sequence: TGTGCCAGCAGCTTAGCCTACAGGAACACTGAAGCTTTCTTT.

A few counts support this clonotype. This chain links TRBV29-1 with TRBJ2-2; D unresolved. The CDR3 has 13 residues. V was trimmed by 3 bases and J by 0 bases, leaving 5 bases between them. Per the germline V gene, CDR1 is SQVTM and CDR2 is ANQGSEA. CDR3 DNA sequence: TGCAGCGTTGACGAAGCGAACACCGGGGAGCTGTTTTTT. The encoded protein is CSVDEANTGELFF.

The chain links TRBV20-1 to TRBJ2-1; no reliable D call. Germline CDR1 and CDR2: DFQATT and SNEGSKA (reference sequence). Trimming took 3 bases from V and 9 from J, leaving 6 bases between them. CDR3 length: 10 amino acids. The CDR3: CSARAREQFF. The CDR3 DNA is TGCAGTGCTAGGGCTCGTGAGCAGTTCTTC.

Written as DNA, the CDR3 is TGTGCCAGCAGTTACCGTCACAGTCCCGGGACAGGGCTCAATGAGCAGTTCTTC. This sequence encodes CASSYRHSPGTGLNEQFF. This chain joins TRBV6-5 and TRBJ2-1; 9 bases fit TRBD1. The CDR3 covers 18 residues. Trimming at V came to 2 bases and at J to 6 bases, leaving 14 bases not matched to a gene. CDR1 is MNHEY, CDR2 SVGAGI, per germline.

This clonotype was seen a handful of times. The chain is built from TRBV7-6 and TRBJ2-1; D possibly corresponds to TRBD2 (6 bases). CDR3 length equals 14 residues. V lost 3 bases and J lost 13, with 19 bases in between. Germline lookup yields CDR1 SGHVS and CDR2 FNYEAQ. Here the CDR3 reads CASSFQEGPGVQFF. CDR3 sequence (DNA): TGTGCCAGCAGCTTCCAGGAGGGACCCGGGGTACAGTTCTTC.

This clonotype was picked up a small number of times. The rearrangement joins TRBV6-5 to TRBJ2-7; 10 nucleotides match TRBD2. Germline-derived CDR1 and CDR2 are MNHEY and SVGAGI. The CDR3 sequence is 14 residues long. After removal of 2 bases from V and 3 bases from J, the junction contained 1 base not matched to a gene. This CDR3 is CASSYGLADYEQYF. The CDR3 DNA is TGTGCCAGCAGTTACGGACTAGCGGACTACGAGCAGTACTTC.

The chain links TRBV5-4 to TRBJ2-1; a weak D match, TRBD2 (5 bases). Trimming cost V 4 bases and J 7 bases, with 18 bases left between them. In germline, CDR1 is SGHNT, CDR2 YYREEE (reference sequence). This CDR3 comprises 15 residues. DNA of the CDR3: TGTGCCAGCAGCCCTGCGGCGATAGCGTATAATGAGCAGTTCTTC. This sequence encodes CASSPAAIAYNEQFF.

This clonotype appeared many times. V gene TRBV5-6 combines with J gene TRBJ2-3; D remains unclear. The germline V and J ends were trimmed by 3 bases and 0 bases, with 11 bases remaining between them. Germline CDR1 is SGHDT and CDR2 is YYEEEE. The CDR3 sequence is 15 residues long. The CDR3 region has the DNA TGTGCCAGCAGCTCCTCGGGTTCTAGCACAGATACGCAGTATTTT. The encoded protein is CASSSSGSSTDTQYF.

This clonotype turned up a few times. The gene calls are TRBV25-1 and TRBJ2-7; 8 nucleotides line up with TRBD2. The germline gives CDR1 MGHDK, CDR2 SYGVNS. The ends lost 6 bases at V and 1 base at J; junction bases unmatched: 8. The CDR3 totals 15 residues. The CDR3 DNA is TGTGCCAGCAGCACTGAGACTAGCGTTTCCTACGAGCAGTACTTC. Encoded protein: CASSTETSVSYEQYF.

This clonotype was detected only a few times. The chain carries TRBV5-1 and TRBJ1-2, with D uncertain. The CDR3 sequence is 15 residues long. Trimming removed 1 base from V and 0 bases from J, with 10 bases in between. Germline loops: CDR1 SGHRS, CDR2 YFSETQ. CDR3 nucleotides: TGCGCCAGCAGCTTGTACGGGAACACTAACTATGGCTACACCTTC. It yields the protein CASSLYGNTNYGYTF.

The table lists this clonotype with a few counts. The genes are TRBV6-2 or TRBV6-3 and TRBJ2-7, with TRBD2 as a possible D gene (6 bases). The CDR3 runs 16 residues. Germline values: CDR1 MNHEY, CDR2 SVGEGT. Deletions cut 0 bases from V and 5 bases from J, with 17 bases between. The CDR3 DNA reads as TGTGCCAGCAGTTACTCGGGACTTCTAATACGAGACGAGCAGTACTTC. Its protein product is CASSYSGLLIRDEQYF.

In its sample, this clonotype was seen many times. The chain has TRBV4-2 and TRBJ1-3; possibly TRBD1 for D (5 bases). V gave up 3 bases and J gave up 0 bases, with 6 bases separating them. This CDR3 region has 14 residues. CDR1 is LGHNA, CDR2 YNFKEQ, per germline. In DNA form, the CDR3 reads TGTGCCAGCAGCCAGGGGGTCTCTGGAAACACCATATATTTT. It specifies CASSQGVSGNTIYF.

This clonotype was found a few times. The chain combines TRBV15 with TRBJ2-3; a possible D gene is TRBD1 (6 bases). V dropped 0 bases and J dropped 3 bases, with 10 bases sitting between them. Germline lookup yields CDR1 LNHNV and CDR2 YYDKDF (reference sequence). CDR3 length equals 15 residues. The CDR3 region is CATSREQGETDTQYF. The CDR3 region has the DNA TGTGCCACCAGCAGAGAACAGGGAGAAACAGATACGCAGTATTTT.